This T cell receptor (beta chain) was observed in a study of blood T cells in healthy people across ages. CDR1 is SQVTM, CDR2 ANQGSEA, per germline. The CDR3 extends over 14 amino acids. Trimming left V 1 base short and J 0 bases short, with 8 bases between. Primed by a sample-barcoded 5' primer and a J-beta primer mix, a second PCR proceeded for about 7 to 12 cycles. One entry per CDR3 protein, called by TCRdb with MiXCR from the 5' RACE reads. In the table there are 1.5 million to 1.9 million distinct CDR3 sequences, around 40% of which are singletons. A few counts support this clonotype. This sequence joins TRBV29-1 and TRBJ2-3, with D unclear. Source material: blood. The clonotype originates from a woman aged 18-29 years in good health. CDR3 DNA sequence: TGCAGCGTTGAAGTTTCGGATAGCACAGATACGCAGTATTTT. Translating it yields CSVEVSDSTDTQYF.